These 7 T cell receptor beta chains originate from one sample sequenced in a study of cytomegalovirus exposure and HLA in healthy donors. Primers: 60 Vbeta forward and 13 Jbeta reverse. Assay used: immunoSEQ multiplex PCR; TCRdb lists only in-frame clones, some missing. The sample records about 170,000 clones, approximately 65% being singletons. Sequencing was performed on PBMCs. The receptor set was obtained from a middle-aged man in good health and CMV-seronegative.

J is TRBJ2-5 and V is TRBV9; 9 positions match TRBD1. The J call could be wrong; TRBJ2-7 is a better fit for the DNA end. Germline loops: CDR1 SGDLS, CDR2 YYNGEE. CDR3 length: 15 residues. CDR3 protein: CASSGGTGRSDEQYF. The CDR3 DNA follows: TGTGCCAGCAGCGGCGGGACAGGGAGATCTGACGAGCAGTACTTC.

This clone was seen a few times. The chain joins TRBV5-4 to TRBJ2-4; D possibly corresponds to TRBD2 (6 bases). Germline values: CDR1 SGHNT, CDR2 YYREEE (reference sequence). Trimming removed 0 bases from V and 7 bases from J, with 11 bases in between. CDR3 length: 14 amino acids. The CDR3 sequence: CASSLGREQNIQYF. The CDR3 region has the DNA TGTGCCAGCAGCTTGGGGAGGGAACAGAACATTCAGTACTTC.

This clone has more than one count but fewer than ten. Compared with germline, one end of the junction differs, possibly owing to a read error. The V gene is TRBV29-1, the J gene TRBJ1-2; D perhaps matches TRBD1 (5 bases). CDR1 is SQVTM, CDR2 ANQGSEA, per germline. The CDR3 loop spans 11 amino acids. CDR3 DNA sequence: TGCAGCGTCGGGGGGGTGGACGGAGGGTTCTTC. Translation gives CSVGGVDGGFF.

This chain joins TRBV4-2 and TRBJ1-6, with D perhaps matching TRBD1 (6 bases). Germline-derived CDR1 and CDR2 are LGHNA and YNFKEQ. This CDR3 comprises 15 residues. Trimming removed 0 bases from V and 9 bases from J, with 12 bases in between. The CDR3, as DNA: TGTGCCAGCAGCCAAGATCCAGGGGAGTTTTCACCCCTCCACTTT. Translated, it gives CASSQDPGEFSPLHF.

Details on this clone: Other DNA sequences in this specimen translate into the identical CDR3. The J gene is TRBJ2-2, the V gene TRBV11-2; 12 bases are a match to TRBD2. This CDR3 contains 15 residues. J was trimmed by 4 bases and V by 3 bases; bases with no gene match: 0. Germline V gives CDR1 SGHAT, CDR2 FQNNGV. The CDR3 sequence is CASSLTSGSTGELFF. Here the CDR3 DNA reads TGTGCCAGCAGCTTGACTAGCGGGAGCACCGGGGAGCTGTTTTTT.

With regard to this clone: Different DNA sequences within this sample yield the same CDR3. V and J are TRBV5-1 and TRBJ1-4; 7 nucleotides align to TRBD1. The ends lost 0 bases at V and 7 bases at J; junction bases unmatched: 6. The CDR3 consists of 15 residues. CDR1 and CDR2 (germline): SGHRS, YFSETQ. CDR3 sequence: CASSLGQGEGEKLFF. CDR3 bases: TGCGCCAGCAGCTTGGGACAGGGCGAGGGTGAAAAACTGTTTTTT.

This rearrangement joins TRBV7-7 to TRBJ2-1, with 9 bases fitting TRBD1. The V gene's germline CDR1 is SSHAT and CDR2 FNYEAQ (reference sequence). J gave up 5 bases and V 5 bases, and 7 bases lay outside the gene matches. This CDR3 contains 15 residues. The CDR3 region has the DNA TGTGCCAGCAGCCCCGGGACAGGGTCCAACAATGAGCAGTTCTTC. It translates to CASSPGTGSNNEQFF.